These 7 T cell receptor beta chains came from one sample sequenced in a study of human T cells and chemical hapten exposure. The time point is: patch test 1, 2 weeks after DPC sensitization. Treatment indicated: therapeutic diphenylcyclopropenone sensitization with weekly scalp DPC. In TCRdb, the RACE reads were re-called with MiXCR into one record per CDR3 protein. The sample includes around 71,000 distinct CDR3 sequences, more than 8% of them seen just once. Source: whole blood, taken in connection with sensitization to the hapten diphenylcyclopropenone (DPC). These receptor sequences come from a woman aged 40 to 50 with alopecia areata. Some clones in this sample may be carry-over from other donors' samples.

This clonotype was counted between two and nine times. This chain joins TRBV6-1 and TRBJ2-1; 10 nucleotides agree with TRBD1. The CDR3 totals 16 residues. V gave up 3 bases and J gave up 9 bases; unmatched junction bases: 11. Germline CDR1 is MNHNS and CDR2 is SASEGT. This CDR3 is CASSDSGTGARGEQFF. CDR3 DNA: TGTGCCAGCAGTGATTCCGGGACAGGGGCCCGGGGTGAGCAGTTCTTC.

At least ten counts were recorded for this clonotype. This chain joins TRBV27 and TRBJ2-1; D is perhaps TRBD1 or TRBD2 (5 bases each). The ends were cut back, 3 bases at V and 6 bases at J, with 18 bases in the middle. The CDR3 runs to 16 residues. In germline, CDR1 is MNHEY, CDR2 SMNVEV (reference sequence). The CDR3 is CASSLDGDASLNEQFF. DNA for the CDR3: TGTGCCAGCAGTTTGGATGGGGACGCATCGCTCAATGAGCAGTTCTTC.

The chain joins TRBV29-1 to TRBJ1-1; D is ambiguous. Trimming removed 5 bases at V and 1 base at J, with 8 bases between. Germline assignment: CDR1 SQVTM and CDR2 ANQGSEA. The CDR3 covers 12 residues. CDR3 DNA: TGCAGCGTTCTTGGGGAGAACACTGAAGCTTTCTTT. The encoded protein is CSVLGENTEAFF.

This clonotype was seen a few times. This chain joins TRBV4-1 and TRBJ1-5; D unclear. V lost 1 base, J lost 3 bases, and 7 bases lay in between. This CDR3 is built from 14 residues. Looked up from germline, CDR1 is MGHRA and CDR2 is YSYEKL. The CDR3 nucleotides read TGCGCCAGCAGCCAAGGGGAGAACAATCAGCCCCAGCATTTT. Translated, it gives CASSQGENNQPQHF.

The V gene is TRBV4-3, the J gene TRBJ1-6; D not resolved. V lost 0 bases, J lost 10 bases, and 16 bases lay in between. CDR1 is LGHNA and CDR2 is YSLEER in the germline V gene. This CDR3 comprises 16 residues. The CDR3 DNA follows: TGCGCCAGCAGCCAAGACCCGACTCTCTTTCTGTCACCCCTCCACTTT. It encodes CASSQDPTLFLSPLHF.

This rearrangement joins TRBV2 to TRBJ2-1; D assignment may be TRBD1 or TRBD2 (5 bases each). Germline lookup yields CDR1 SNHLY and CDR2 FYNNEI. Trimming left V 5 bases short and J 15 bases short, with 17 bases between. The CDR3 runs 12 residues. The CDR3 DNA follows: TGTGCCAGCAGTAATACTCTTACGGGGCGGTTCTTC. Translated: CASSNTLTGRFF.

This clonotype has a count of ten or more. In DNA, the CDR3 is TGTGCCAGCAGCTTTCAGGTGGGGCGCAGCACTGAAGCTTTCTTT. Translation: CASSFQVGRSTEAFF. The rearrangement uses TRBV7-9 and TRBJ1-1; D perhaps matches TRBD1 (5 bases). Per the germline V gene, CDR1 is SEHNR and CDR2 is FQNEAQ (reference sequence). The length of the CDR3 is 15 residues. V was clipped by 3 bases and J by 4 bases, with 15 bases between them. Supplemented by reference TRBV7-9 and TRBJ1-1, the full variable domain reads DTGVSQNPRHKITKRGQNVTFRCDPISEHNRLYWYRQTLGQGPEFLTYFQNEAQLEKSRLLSDRFSAERPKGSFSTLEIQRTEQGDSAMYLCASSFQVGRSTEAFFGQGTRLTVV.